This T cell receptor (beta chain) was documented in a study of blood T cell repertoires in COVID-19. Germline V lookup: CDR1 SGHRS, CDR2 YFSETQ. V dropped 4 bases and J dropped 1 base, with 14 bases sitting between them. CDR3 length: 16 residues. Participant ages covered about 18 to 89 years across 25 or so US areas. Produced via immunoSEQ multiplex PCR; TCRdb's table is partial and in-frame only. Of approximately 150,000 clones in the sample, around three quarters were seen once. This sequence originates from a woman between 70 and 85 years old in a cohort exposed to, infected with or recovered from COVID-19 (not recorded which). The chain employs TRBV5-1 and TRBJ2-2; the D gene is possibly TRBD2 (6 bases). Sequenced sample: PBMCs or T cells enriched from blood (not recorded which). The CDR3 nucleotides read TGCGCCAGCAGCCCTCCTCGGGGGTTGAACACCGGGGAGCTGTTTTTT. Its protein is CASSPPRGLNTGELFF.